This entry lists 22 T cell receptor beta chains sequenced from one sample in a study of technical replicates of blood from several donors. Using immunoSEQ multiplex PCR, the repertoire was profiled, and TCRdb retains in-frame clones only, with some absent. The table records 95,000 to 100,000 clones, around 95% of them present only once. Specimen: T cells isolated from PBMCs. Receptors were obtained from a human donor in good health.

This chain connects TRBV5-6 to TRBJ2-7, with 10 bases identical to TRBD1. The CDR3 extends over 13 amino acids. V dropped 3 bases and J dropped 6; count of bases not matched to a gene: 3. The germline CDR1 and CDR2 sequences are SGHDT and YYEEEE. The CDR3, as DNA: TGTGCCAGCAGCTCGACAGGGGGCATCGAGCAGTACTTC. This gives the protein CASSSTGGIEQYF.

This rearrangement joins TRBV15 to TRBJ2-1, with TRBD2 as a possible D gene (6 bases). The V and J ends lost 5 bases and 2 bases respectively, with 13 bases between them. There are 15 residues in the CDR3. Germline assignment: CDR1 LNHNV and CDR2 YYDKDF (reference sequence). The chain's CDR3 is CATSDPTGAYNEQFF. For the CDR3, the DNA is TGTGCCACCAGCGACCCGACGGGGGCCTACAATGAGCAGTTCTTC.

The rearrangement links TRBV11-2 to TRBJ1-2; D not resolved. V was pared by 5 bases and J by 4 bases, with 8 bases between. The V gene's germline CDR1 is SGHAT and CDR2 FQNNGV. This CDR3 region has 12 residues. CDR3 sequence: CASSPRGYGYTF. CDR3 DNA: TGTGCCAGCAGCCCGCGGGGCTATGGCTACACCTTC.

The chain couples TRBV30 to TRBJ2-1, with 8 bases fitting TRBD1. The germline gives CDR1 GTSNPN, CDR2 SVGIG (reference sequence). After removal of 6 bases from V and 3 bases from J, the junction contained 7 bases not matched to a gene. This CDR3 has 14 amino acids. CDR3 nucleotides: TGTGCCTGCCGAGTTACAGGGGGCTACAATGAGCAGTTCTTC. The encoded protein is CACRVTGGYNEQFF. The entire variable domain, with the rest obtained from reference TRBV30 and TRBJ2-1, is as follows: SQTIHQWPATLVQPVGSPLSLECTVEGTSNPNLYWYRQAAGRGLQLLFYSVGIGQISSEVPQNLSASRPQDRQFILSSKKLLLSDSGFYLCACRVTGGYNEQFFGPGTRLTVL.

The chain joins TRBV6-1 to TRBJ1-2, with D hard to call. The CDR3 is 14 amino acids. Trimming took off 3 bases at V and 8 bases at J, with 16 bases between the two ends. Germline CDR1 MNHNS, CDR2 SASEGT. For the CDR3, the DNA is TGTGCCAGCAGTGACCCGACTGAGGTTCGCGGCTACACCTTC. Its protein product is CASSDPTEVRGYTF.

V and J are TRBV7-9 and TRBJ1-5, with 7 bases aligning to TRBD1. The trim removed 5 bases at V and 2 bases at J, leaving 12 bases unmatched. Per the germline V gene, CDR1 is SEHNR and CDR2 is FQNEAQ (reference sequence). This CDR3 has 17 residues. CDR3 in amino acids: CASSPLPFGTGNQPQHF. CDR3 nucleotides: TGTGCCAGCAGCCCCCTCCCTTTCGGGACAGGCAATCAGCCCCAGCATTTT. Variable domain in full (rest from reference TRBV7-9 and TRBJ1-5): DTGVSQNPRHKITKRGQNVTFRCDPISEHNRLYWYRQTLGQGPEFLTYFQNEAQLEKSRLLSDRFSAERPKGSFSTLEIQRTEQGDSAMYLCASSPLPFGTGNQPQHFGDGTRLSIL.

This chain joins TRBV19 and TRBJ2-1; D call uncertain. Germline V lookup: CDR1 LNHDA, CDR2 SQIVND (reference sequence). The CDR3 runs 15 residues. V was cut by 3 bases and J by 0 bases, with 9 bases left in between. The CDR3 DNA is TGTGCCAGTAGTATCGACTCAAGCTCCTACAATGAGCAGTTCTTC. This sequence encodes CASSIDSSSYNEQFF.

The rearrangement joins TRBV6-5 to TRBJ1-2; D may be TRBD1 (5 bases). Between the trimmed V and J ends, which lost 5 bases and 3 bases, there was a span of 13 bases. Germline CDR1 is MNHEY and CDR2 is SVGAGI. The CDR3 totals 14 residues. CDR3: CASSPTRQYYGYTF. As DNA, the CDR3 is TGTGCCAGCAGTCCAACACGACAGTACTATGGCTACACCTTC.

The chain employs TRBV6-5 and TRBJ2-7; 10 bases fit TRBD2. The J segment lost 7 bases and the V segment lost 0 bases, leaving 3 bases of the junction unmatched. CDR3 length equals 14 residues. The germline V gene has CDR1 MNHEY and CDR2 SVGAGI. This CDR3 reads CASSYSGLATEQYF. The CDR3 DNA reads TGTGCCAGCAGTTACTCGGGACTAGCGACGGAGCAGTACTTC.

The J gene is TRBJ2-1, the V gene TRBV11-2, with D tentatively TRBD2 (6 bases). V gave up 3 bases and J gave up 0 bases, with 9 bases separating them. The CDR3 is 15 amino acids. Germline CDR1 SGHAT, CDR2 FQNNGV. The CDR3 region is CASSFTSSSYNEQFF. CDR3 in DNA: TGTGCCAGCAGCTTCACTAGCAGCTCCTACAATGAGCAGTTCTTC. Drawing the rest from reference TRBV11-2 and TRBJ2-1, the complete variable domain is EAGVAQSPRYKIIEKRQSVAFWCNPISGHATLYWYQQILGQGPKLLIQFQNNGVVDDSQLPKDRFSAERLKGVDSTLKIQPAKLEDSAVYLCASSFTSSSYNEQFFGPGTRLTVL.

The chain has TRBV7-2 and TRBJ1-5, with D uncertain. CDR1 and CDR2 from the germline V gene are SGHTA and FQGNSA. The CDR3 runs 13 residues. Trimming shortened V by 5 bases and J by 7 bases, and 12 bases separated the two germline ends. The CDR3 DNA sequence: TGTGCCAGCAGCCGGGATCGGGAGCAGCCCCAGCATTTT. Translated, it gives CASSRDREQPQHF.

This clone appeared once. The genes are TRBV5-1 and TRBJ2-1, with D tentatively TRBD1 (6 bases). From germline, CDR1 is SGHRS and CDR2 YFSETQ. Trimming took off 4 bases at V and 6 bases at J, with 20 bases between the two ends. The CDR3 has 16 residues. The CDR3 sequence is CASSPLWPGVGNEQFF. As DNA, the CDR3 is TGCGCCAGCAGCCCCCTGTGGCCAGGGGTTGGCAATGAGCAGTTCTTC.

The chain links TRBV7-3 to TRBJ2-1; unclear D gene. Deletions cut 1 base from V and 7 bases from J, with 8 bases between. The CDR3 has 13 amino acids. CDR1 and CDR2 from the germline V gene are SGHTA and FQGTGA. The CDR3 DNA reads TGTGCCAGCAGCTTAAACAGTGGTAATGAGCAGTTCTTC. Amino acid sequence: CASSLNSGNEQFF.

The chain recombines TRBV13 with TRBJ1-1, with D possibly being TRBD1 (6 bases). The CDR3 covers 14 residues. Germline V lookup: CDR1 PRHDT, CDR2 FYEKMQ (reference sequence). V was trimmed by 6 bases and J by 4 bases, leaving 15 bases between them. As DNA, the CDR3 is TGTGCCAGCAGAGTTATAAGGGGGGGCACTGAAGCTTTCTTT. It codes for CASRVIRGGTEAFF.

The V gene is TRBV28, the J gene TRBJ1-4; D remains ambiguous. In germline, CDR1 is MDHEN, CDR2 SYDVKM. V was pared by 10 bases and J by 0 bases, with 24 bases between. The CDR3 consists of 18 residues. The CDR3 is CATLSLTVRLTTNEKLFF. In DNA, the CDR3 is TGTGCCACCTTATCCCTGACGGTCCGACTTACAACTAATGAAAAACTGTTTTTT.

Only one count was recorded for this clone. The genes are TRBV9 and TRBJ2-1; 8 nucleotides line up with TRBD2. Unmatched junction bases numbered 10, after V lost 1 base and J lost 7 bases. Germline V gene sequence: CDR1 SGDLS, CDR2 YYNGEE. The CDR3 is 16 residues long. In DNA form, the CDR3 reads TGTGCCAGCAGCGTACGCGGGACTAGTCAGGGGAATGAGCAGTTCTTC. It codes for CASSVRGTSQGNEQFF.

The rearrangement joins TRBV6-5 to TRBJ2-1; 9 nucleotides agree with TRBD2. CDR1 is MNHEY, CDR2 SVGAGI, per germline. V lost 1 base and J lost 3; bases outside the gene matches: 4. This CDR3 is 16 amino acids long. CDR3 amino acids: CASSYFSRGGYNEQFF. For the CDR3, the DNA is TGTGCCAGCAGTTACTTTTCGCGGGGGGGCTACAATGAGCAGTTCTTC.

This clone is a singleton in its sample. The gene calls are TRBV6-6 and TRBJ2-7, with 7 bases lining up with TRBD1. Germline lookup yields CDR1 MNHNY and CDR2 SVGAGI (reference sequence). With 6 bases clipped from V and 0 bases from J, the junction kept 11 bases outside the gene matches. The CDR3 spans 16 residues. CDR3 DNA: TGTGCCAGCAGGGAACTCGGGACAGAAAGCTCCTACGAGCAGTACTTC. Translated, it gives CASRELGTESSYEQYF.

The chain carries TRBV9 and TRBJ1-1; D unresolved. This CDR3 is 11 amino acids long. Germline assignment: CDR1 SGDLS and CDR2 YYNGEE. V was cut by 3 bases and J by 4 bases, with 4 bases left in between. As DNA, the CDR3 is TGTGCCAGCAGCGCCGGCACTGAAGCTTTCTTT. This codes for CASSAGTEAFF.

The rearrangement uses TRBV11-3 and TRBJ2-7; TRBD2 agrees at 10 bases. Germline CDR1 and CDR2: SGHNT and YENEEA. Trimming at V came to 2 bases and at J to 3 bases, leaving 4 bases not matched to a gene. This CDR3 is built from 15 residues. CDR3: CASSLTSGTGYEQYF. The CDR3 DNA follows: TGTGCCAGCAGCTTAACTAGCGGGACGGGCTACGAGCAGTACTTC.

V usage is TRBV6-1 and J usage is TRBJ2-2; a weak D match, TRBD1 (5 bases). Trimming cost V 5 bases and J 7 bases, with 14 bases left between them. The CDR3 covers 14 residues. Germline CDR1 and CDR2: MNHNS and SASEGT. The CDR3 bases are TGTGCCAGCAGTCCAGGGCTACGCAACGGGGAGCTGTTTTTT. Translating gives CASSPGLRNGELFF.

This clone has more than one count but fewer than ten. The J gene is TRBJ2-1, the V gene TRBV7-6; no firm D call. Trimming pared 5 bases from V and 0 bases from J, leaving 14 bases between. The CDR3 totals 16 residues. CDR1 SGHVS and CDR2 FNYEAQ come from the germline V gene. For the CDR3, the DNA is TGTGCCAGCAGCACCAACACCGCCTCCTCCTACAATGAGCAGTTCTTC. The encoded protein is CASSTNTASSYNEQFF.